This TCR beta chain was sequenced during a study of control samples from healthy donors and cancer patients. CDR1 is MNHEY and CDR2 is SMNVEV in the germline V gene (reference sequence). V lost 3 bases and J lost 2; bases outside the gene matches: 9. The length of the CDR3 is 17 residues. TCRdb keeps only in-frame clones here, not all; method: immunoSEQ multiplex PCR. Among around 13,000 clones, approximately 93% were seen once, and the ten largest hold around 14%. The chain recombines TRBV27 with TRBJ2-3, with 9 bases aligning to TRBD2. Sequencing was done on a sample of PBMCs. The receptor's source is a man older than 75 with lung cancer. CDR3 DNA sequence: TGTGCCAGCAGTTTGCGGGCTACTAGCGGGTTCACAGATACGCAGTATTTT. Translating gives CASSLRATSGFTDTQYF.